The 2 T cell receptor beta chains given below trace back to one sample, sequenced in a study of cytomegalovirus exposure and HLA in healthy donors. Only in-frame clones appear in the TCRdb table, and some are missing; sequencing was by immunoSEQ multiplex PCR. The sample holds approximately 97,000 clones, about 95% seen once. Specimen: PBMCs. These receptors all come from a woman between 18 and 29 years old in good health and CMV-seronegative.

The rearrangement links TRBV11-2 to TRBJ1-5, with a weak D call TRBD1 (6 bases). The CDR3 length is 15 residues. CDR1 and CDR2 from the germline V gene are SGHAT and FQNNGV. V was pared by 0 bases and J by 5 bases, with 11 bases between. CDR3 in amino acids: CASSLDPTGYQPQHF. DNA of the CDR3: TGTGCCAGCAGCTTAGATCCGACAGGTTATCAGCCCCAGCATTTT.

This clone was seen only once. The J gene is TRBJ2-1, the V gene TRBV6-1; D possibly corresponds to TRBD2 (5 bases). Trimming stripped 3 bases from V and 6 bases from J, with 12 bases between. There are 14 residues in the CDR3. In germline, CDR1 is MNHNS, CDR2 SASEGT. The CDR3 nucleotides read TGTGCCAGCAGTGAGCGGGCTGGACCCAATGAGCAGTTCTTC. Residues: CASSERAGPNEQFF.